The 23 T cell receptor beta chains below all came from one sample that was sequenced in a study of cytomegalovirus exposure and HLA in healthy donors. Profiled with immunoSEQ multiplex PCR; TCRdb holds only in-frame clones, not every one. Of 300,000 to 450,000 clones listed, 86% are singletons. Sample: PBMCs. These receptors originate from a woman between 18 and 29 years old in good health and CMV-seronegative.

This clone has just a few counts. The rearrangement joins TRBV21-1 to TRBJ2-5; TRBD2 is taken as the D call from the table, unchecked against the DNA. TRBV21-1 is designated a pseudogene. The CDR3 loop spans 14 amino acids. CDR3 nucleotides: TGTGCCAAGTGGGCGGACCCGAGGGCAGAGACCCAGTACTTC. Encoded protein: CAKWADPRAETQYF.

The rearrangement joins TRBV27 to TRBJ2-7; 8 positions agree with TRBD2. The germline gives CDR1 MNHEY, CDR2 SMNVEV (reference sequence). The CDR3 totals 14 residues. J was trimmed by 6 bases and V by 5 bases; bases with no gene match: 9. CDR3 in DNA: TGTGCCAGCAGTCCCTACGGGGGGGGGAGCGAGCAGTACTTC. This gives the protein CASSPYGGGSEQYF.

The chain is built from TRBV28 and TRBJ1-2; D uncertain. Per the germline V gene, CDR1 is MDHEN and CDR2 is SYDVKM. Trimming took 1 base from V and 4 from J, leaving 19 bases between them. CDR3 length: 17 residues. The CDR3 bases are TGTGCCAGCAGTTTATTCCTCCGGGGAAGGGCGGGCTATGGCTACACCTTC. This translates into CASSLFLRGRAGYGYTF.

This clone is a singleton in its sample. The J gene is TRBJ2-3, the V gene TRBV28; D may be TRBD1 (7 bases). Germline V lookup: CDR1 MDHEN, CDR2 SYDVKM. This CDR3 spans 16 amino acids. V was cut by 1 base and J by 3 bases, with 14 bases left in between. In nucleotides, the CDR3 is TGTGCCAGCAGTTTATTGGAGGGGGCAAGGACAGATACGCAGTATTTT. It is translated as CASSLLEGARTDTQYF.

The gene calls are TRBV30 and TRBJ2-7, with D possibly matching TRBD2 (6 bases). The V gene's germline CDR1 is GTSNPN and CDR2 SVGIG (reference sequence). Between the trimmed V and J ends, which lost 0 bases and 3 bases, there was a span of 9 bases. This CDR3 has 13 amino acids. CDR3 region: CAWSVSGGYEQYF. CDR3 sequence (DNA): TGTGCCTGGAGTGTGTCCGGGGGCTACGAGCAGTACTTC. The full variable domain, in which reference TRBV30 and TRBJ2-7 provide the parts outside the CDR3, is SQTIHQWPATLVQPVGSPLSLECTVEGTSNPNLYWYRQAAGRGLQLLFYSVGIGQISSEVPQNLSASRPQDRQFILSSKKLLLSDSGFYLCAWSVSGGYEQYFGPGTRLTVT.

The chain has TRBV6-1 and TRBJ1-5, with 11 bases aligning to TRBD1. The CDR3 has 15 residues. The germline CDR1 and CDR2 sequences are MNHNS and SASEGT. The V and J ends lost 5 bases and 6 bases, in that order; junction bases with no gene match: 6. The CDR3 nucleotides read TGTGCCAGCAGTACAGGACAGGGGGCCTTTCAGCCCCAGCATTTT. It yields the protein CASSTGQGAFQPQHF.

This clone has only a few counts. V and J are TRBV29-1 and TRBJ1-1, with no clear D. The germline CDR1 and CDR2 sequences are SQVTM and ANQGSEA. Trimming took off 6 bases at V and 3 bases at J, with 5 bases between the two ends. This CDR3 has 10 amino acids. The chain's CDR3 is CSVSDTEAFF. DNA for the CDR3: TGCAGCGTGAGCGACACTGAAGCTTTCTTT.

The J gene is TRBJ1-1, the V gene TRBV15, with D uncertain. CDR3 length: 13 amino acids. Germline V CDR1 and CDR2: LNHNV, YYDKDF (reference sequence). The V and J ends lost 4 bases and 1 base respectively, with 7 bases between them. The CDR3 nucleotides read TGTGCCACCAGCAACTACCCGAACACTGAAGCTTTCTTT. It yields the protein CATSNYPNTEAFF. The full variable domain, its missing parts supplied by reference TRBV15 and TRBJ1-1, is DAMVIQNPRYQVTQFGKPVTLSCSQTLNHNVMYWYQQKSSQAPKLLFHYYDKDFNNEADTPDNFQSRRPNTSFCFLDIRSPGLGDTAMYLCATSNYPNTEAFFGQGTRLTVV.

V usage is TRBV7-9 and J usage is TRBJ1-3; TRBD1 might be the D (5 bases). The V and J ends lost 2 bases and 0 bases respectively, with 11 bases between them. The CDR3 extends over 16 amino acids. The germline V gene has CDR1 SEHNR and CDR2 FQNEAQ (reference sequence). CDR3 bases: TGTGCCAGCAGCTTATCGTTCAGGGACTCTGGAAACACCATATATTTT. As protein: CASSLSFRDSGNTIYF.

This rearrangement joins TRBV6-1 to TRBJ2-2; possibly TRBD1 for D (5 bases). V was trimmed by 3 bases and J by 6 bases, leaving 11 bases between them. Per the germline V gene, CDR1 is MNHNS and CDR2 is SASEGT. This CDR3 is 14 amino acids long. The CDR3 protein is CASSDRVEAGELFF. CDR3 DNA: TGTGCCAGCAGTGACAGGGTAGAGGCCGGGGAGCTGTTTTTT.

V is TRBV27 and J is TRBJ1-2; maybe TRBD1 (6 bases). The V end was cut by 5 bases, the J end by 4 bases, with 17 bases between. Germline V gene data show CDR1 as MNHEY and CDR2 as SMNVEV (reference sequence). CDR3 length equals 15 residues. Here the CDR3 reads CASSAGQPGSYGYTF. The CDR3 coding sequence is TGTGCCAGCAGTGCTGGACAGCCGGGCTCCTATGGCTACACCTTC.

The chain is built from TRBV7-2 and TRBJ1-2, with D uncertain. The ends were cut back, 4 bases at V and 4 bases at J, with 7 bases in the middle. Germline V gene data show CDR1 as SGHTA and CDR2 as FQGNSA. CDR3 length: 12 amino acids. The CDR3 is CASSYDIYGYTF. CDR3 DNA: TGTGCCAGCAGCTACGACATCTATGGCTACACCTTC.

The V and J genes are TRBV5-1 and TRBJ1-2; D unresolved. This CDR3 comprises 12 residues. With 0 bases removed from V and 6 bases from J, the gap between germline ends came to 6 bases. From germline, CDR1 is SGHRS and CDR2 YFSETQ. Here the CDR3 reads CASSLARDGYTF. The CDR3 region has the DNA TGCGCCAGCAGCTTGGCCCGGGATGGCTACACCTTC. Full variable domain (outside the CDR3, taken from reference TRBV5-1 and TRBJ1-2): KAGVTQTPRYLIKTRGQQVTLSCSPISGHRSVSWYQQTPGQGLQFLFEYFSETQRNKGNFPGRFSGRQFSNSRSEMNVSTLELGDSALYLCASSLARDGYTFGSGTRLTVV.

This chain joins TRBV5-1 and TRBJ1-1; D remains ambiguous. CDR3 length: 14 amino acids. Germline V gene sequence: CDR1 SGHRS, CDR2 YFSETQ. The ends were cut back, 4 bases at V and 3 bases at J, with 13 bases in the middle. The CDR3 DNA reads TGCGCCAGCAGCGCGGGCCAGGCATACACTGAAGCTTTCTTT. It codes for CASSAGQAYTEAFF.

The V and J genes are TRBV6-1 and TRBJ1-5, with D unclear. Per the germline V gene, CDR1 is MNHNS and CDR2 is SASEGT. This CDR3 has 13 amino acids. Trimming cost V 2 bases and J 5 bases, with 7 bases left between them. The CDR3 DNA is TGTGCCAGCAGTGAAATTGGGCATCAGCCCCAGCATTTT. This codes for CASSEIGHQPQHF.

V and J are TRBV5-6 and TRBJ1-6, with 7 bases matching TRBD1. V dropped 2 bases and J dropped 3; count of bases not matched to a gene: 5. The CDR3 sequence is 16 residues long. Per germline, CDR1 SGHDT and CDR2 YYEEEE. The CDR3 region is CASSFDQGVYNSPLHF. In DNA form, the CDR3 reads TGTGCCAGCAGCTTCGACCAGGGGGTCTATAATTCACCCCTCCACTTT. The whole variable domain, remainder taken from reference TRBV5-6 and TRBJ1-6, is DAGVTQSPTHLIKTRGQQVTLRCSPKSGHDTVSWYQQALGQGPQFIFQYYEEEERQRGNFPDRFSGHQFPNYSSELNVNALLLGDSALYLCASSFDQGVYNSPLHFGNGTRLTVT.

The V call is TRBV5-6, the J call TRBJ2-1, with D maybe TRBD1 (5 bases). The CDR3 runs to 14 residues. V lost 0 bases, J lost 4 bases, and 8 bases lay in between. CDR1 and CDR2 from the germline V gene are SGHDT and YYEEEE. Written as DNA, the CDR3 is TGTGCCAGCAGCTTGGGACAGCTATACAATGAGCAGTTCTTC. It encodes CASSLGQLYNEQFF.

The chain combines TRBV19 with TRBJ2-2; D possibly corresponds to TRBD2 (6 bases). The germline V gene encodes CDR1 LNHDA and CDR2 SQIVND (reference sequence). Deletions cut 5 bases from V and 7 bases from J, with 8 bases between. The CDR3 extends over 12 amino acids. The CDR3 DNA is TGTGCCAGTAGTCGGGGAGGCGGGGAGCTGTTTTTT. Protein product: CASSRGGGELFF.

The CDR3 DNA is TGCGCCAGCAGCCGGGAGCAAGAGACCCAGTACTTC. As protein: CASSREQETQYF. The chain carries TRBV5-1 and TRBJ2-5; D possibly corresponds to TRBD2 (6 bases). V shed 4 bases and J shed 2 bases, with 6 bases lying between them. This CDR3 contains 12 residues. CDR1 is SGHRS and CDR2 is YFSETQ in the germline V gene.

This clone was detected only once. CDR3 protein: CASSFRDKIYEQYF. The CDR3 DNA reads as TGTGCCAGCAGTTTCCGGGACAAAATCTACGAGCAGTACTTC. The rearrangement joins TRBV28 to TRBJ2-7, with D possibly matching TRBD1 (6 bases). The CDR3 covers 14 residues. The V end lost 3 bases, the J end lost 3 bases, and 12 bases lay between the germline ends. Germline V lookup: CDR1 MDHEN, CDR2 SYDVKM.

This rearrangement joins TRBV5-4 to TRBJ2-2, with D hard to call. Trimming removed 4 bases at V and 6 bases at J, with 7 bases between. There are 12 residues in the CDR3. Germline V gene lookup returns CDR1 SGHNT and CDR2 YYREEE (reference sequence). The CDR3 DNA follows: TGTGCCAGCAGCCTCCCCCCCGGGGAGCTGTTTTTT. The encoded protein is CASSLPPGELFF.

This chain joins TRBV25-1 and TRBJ2-2; 8 bases are shared with TRBD2. Looked up from germline, CDR1 is MGHDK and CDR2 is SYGVNS. Unmatched junction bases numbered 16, after V lost 6 bases and J lost 7 bases. There are 17 residues in the CDR3. CDR3 DNA: TGTGCCAGCAGCATCGCCGGCTCGGGGGGGCGTTTCGGGGAGCTGTTTTTT. Its translation is CASSIAGSGGRFGELFF.

The chain uses TRBV5-6 and TRBJ1-2, with a tentative D call TRBD1 (5 bases). CDR3 length: 13 amino acids. V was pared by 4 bases and J by 4 bases, with 11 bases between. Germline CDR1 reads SGHDT; CDR2 reads YYEEEE. CDR3 sequence (DNA): TGTGCCAGCAGCACCCGACAGACCTATGGCTACACCTTC. It is translated as CASSTRQTYGYTF.